This TCR beta chain was found in a study of T cell repertoires in cytomegalovirus infection. Study summary: A matching HLA type, together with CMV infection, was signaled by public TCR beta signatures. Broader study findings: Cumulated frequencies of public TCR beta families served to identify carriers of CMV plus the relevant HLA. HLA-C-restricted CMV clonotypes gave the most frequent clonotype in two of eight donors.

With regard to this clonotype: The antigen remains unidentified.

Each CDR3 protein gets one entry after TCRdb re-called the reads with MiXCR. The data contain around 490,000 distinct CDR3 sequences, around a quarter of them singletons. There are 13 residues in the CDR3. Per the germline V gene, CDR1 is SNHLY and CDR2 is FYNNEI. The V gene end was trimmed by 7 bases and the J gene end by 5 bases; junction bases not matched to a gene: 5. The sequenced material came from PBMCs. The TCR comes from a human donor in good health (CMV status not recorded). Some clones in this sample may be carry-over from other donors' samples. This rearrangement joins TRBV2 to TRBJ1-5; 7 nucleotides match TRBD1. The CDR3 reads CASTGQAHQPQHF. The CDR3 nucleotides are TGTGCCAGCACTGGACAGGCGCATCAGCCCCAGCATTTT.